This T cell receptor beta chain was retrieved from a study of identical twins. Remarks on this clonotype: Its antigen remains unknown.

Notes on the study in general: Weaker excess twin sharing was seen among beta out-of-frame sequences. Insertions ran lower in abundant cord blood beta clonotypes, though not in memory repertoires.

TCRdb reprocessed the 5' RACE reads via MiXCR and lists one record per CDR3 protein. The table records around 650,000 distinct CDR3 sequences, about 7.6% of them present only once. The CDR3 spans 14 residues. Trimming took off 0 bases at V and 7 bases at J, with 13 bases between the two ends. Germline loops: CDR1 SGHRS, CDR2 YFSETQ. The same sample was also studied in work on yellow fever vaccine responses in identical twins.

The sequenced material came from PBMCs. This TCR came from a woman aged 18-29 years in good health. The chain uses TRBV5-1 and TRBJ1-1; D might be TRBD1 (5 bases). In nucleotides, the CDR3 is TGCGCCAGCAGCTTGGATTCTGGTAGGGGTGAAGCTTTCTTT. Protein product: CASSLDSGRGEAFF.